This passage covers 28 T cell receptor beta chains from one sample sequenced in a study of Graves' ophthalmopathy and Graves' hyperthyroidism (dated by TCRdb to 2017 to 2018). Sequencing was carried out with an Illumina HiSeq 2000. TCR beta CDR3 regions were amplified from RNA transcripts for repertoire sequencing. HTBI primers and the Qiagen OneStep RT-PCR kit were used in a first-round RT-PCR, which was followed by a second-round multiplex PCR, size selection and purification. Clones were called with MiXCR by TCRdb after fastp trimmed the public reads at Q25, and only in-frame beta chains were retained. CDR3 protein duplicates are merged, each entry listing the most common genes and DNA. The sample includes approximately 330,000 distinct CDR3 sequences, with 15% to 20% observed a single time. Roughly an eighth of the sample rests with the top ten. Sequencing was done on a sample of peripheral blood. The receptors stem from an adult man with Graves' ophthalmopathy.

The sample holds many counts of this clonotype. The chain is built from TRBV19 and TRBJ2-7, with a possible D match to TRBD1 (5 bases). With 3 bases removed from V and 2 bases from J, the gap between germline ends came to 11 bases. Germline values: CDR1 LNHDA, CDR2 SQIVND (reference sequence). CDR3 length: 14 residues. The CDR3 loop is CASSIRDSTYEQYF. The CDR3 DNA sequence: TGTGCCAGTAGTATCCGAGACAGCACCTACGAGCAGTACTTC.

This clonotype was recorded many times. J is TRBJ1-3 and V is TRBV10-3, with 9 bases aligning to TRBD1. The germline gives CDR1 ENHRY, CDR2 SYGVKD. The length of the CDR3 is 17 residues. Germline trimming cut 2 bases from V and 2 bases from J; bases unmatched to any gene: 7. CDR3 residues: CAISERTGQGAGNTIYF. For the CDR3, the DNA is TGTGCCATCAGTGAGAGAACGGGACAGGGTGCTGGAAACACCATATATTTT.

V and J are TRBV7-8 and TRBJ1-1, with D possibly being TRBD1 (5 bases). From germline, CDR1 is SGHVS and CDR2 FQNEAQ. CDR3 length: 16 residues. The V and J ends lost 5 bases and 2 bases respectively, with 18 bases between them. CDR3 loop: CASSQRDGPFNTEAFF. The CDR3 DNA is TGTGCCAGCAGCCAACGGGACGGACCCTTTAACACTGAAGCTTTCTTT.

This clonotype was observed many times. The CDR3 is CASSLKTSGYLYEQYF. For the CDR3, the DNA is TGTGCCAGCAGTTTAAAGACTAGCGGGTATCTCTACGAGCAGTACTTC. The V call is TRBV28, the J call TRBJ2-7, with 10 bases matching TRBD2. Germline CDR1 and CDR2: MDHEN and SYDVKM. V trimming: 2 bases; J trimming: 3 bases; junction bases outside the gene matches: 7. The CDR3 has 16 amino acids.

This clonotype has a count of ten or more. The chain is built from TRBV5-1 and TRBJ2-2; TRBD1 aligns across 10 bases. J was trimmed by 5 bases and V by 3 bases; bases with no gene match: 7. Germline V gene sequence: CDR1 SGHRS, CDR2 YFSETQ. CDR3 length equals 16 residues. The CDR3 sequence: CASSSSGQGGTGELFF. For the CDR3, the DNA is TGCGCCAGCAGCTCGTCCGGACAGGGGGGAACCGGGGAGCTGTTTTTT.

There are many counts of this clonotype. The chain has TRBV5-1 and TRBJ2-7; 12 nucleotides align to TRBD2. The CDR3 spans 15 residues. Germline CDR1 and CDR2: SGHRS and YFSETQ. The trim removed 2 bases at V and 6 bases at J, leaving 6 bases unmatched. CDR3 DNA sequence: TGCGCCAGCAGCTTACTAGCGGGAGGAGGATCCGAGCAGTACTTC. Protein: CASSLLAGGGSEQYF.

The V and J genes are TRBV5-1 and TRBJ1-1, with a possible D match to TRBD1 (6 bases). Deletions cut 3 bases from V and 3 bases from J, with 21 bases between. CDR3 length: 17 amino acids. The germline CDR1 and CDR2 sequences are SGHRS and YFSETQ. The DNA of the CDR3 is TGCGCCAGCAGCTGGGATCTGACAGGAACCGAGGACACTGAAGCTTTCTTT. Protein sequence: CASSWDLTGTEDTEAFF.

This clonotype was found many times. The chain carries TRBV30 and TRBJ2-7; 14 bases are shared with TRBD2. Unmatched junction bases numbered 10, after V lost 2 bases and J lost 1 base. Germline values: CDR1 GTSNPN, CDR2 SVGIG (reference sequence). There are 18 residues in the CDR3. The CDR3 DNA reads TGTGCCTGGAGTAGGGGGACTAGCGGGAGATTTAGGTCCTACGAGCAGTACTTC. Translation gives CAWSRGTSGRFRSYEQYF.

In its sample, this clonotype was seen many times. The V call is TRBV13, the J call TRBJ2-2; 12 bases are shared with TRBD2. There are 16 residues in the CDR3. The germline V gene has CDR1 PRHDT and CDR2 FYEKMQ (reference sequence). The trim removed 4 bases at V and 5 bases at J, leaving 5 bases unmatched. The CDR3 DNA is TGTGCCAGCAGCTCCGGGACTAGCGGGCCTACCGGGGAGCTGTTTTTT. It encodes CASSSGTSGPTGELFF.

The chain combines TRBV2 with TRBJ2-4; a possible D gene is TRBD1 (6 bases). Germline V gene lookup returns CDR1 SNHLY and CDR2 FYNNEI. V was cut by 6 bases and J by 9 bases, with 12 bases left in between. There are 12 residues in the CDR3. CDR3 sequence: CASRGLQGIQYF. For the CDR3, the DNA is TGTGCCAGCAGGGGTTTACAGGGCATTCAGTACTTC. Together with reference TRBV2 and TRBJ2-4, the CDR3 gives the full variable domain: EPEVTQTPSHQVTQMGQEVILRCVPISNHLYFYWYRQILGQKVEFLVSFYNNEISEKSEIFDDQFSVERPDGSNFTLKIRSTKLEDSAMYFCASRGLQGIQYFGAGTRLSVL.

The sample holds many counts of this clonotype. The V and J genes are TRBV20-1 and TRBJ2-5; 7 bases line up with TRBD1. Looked up from germline, CDR1 is DFQATT and CDR2 is SNEGSKA (reference sequence). The CDR3 is 14 residues long. V was clipped by 0 bases and J by 4 bases; unmatched bases: 5. This CDR3 reads CSARDRGSSETQYF. CDR3 in DNA: TGCAGTGCTAGAGACAGGGGGAGTTCAGAGACCCAGTACTTC.

In its sample, this clonotype was seen many times. The chain joins TRBV19 to TRBJ2-5; 7 nucleotides match TRBD2. This CDR3 comprises 14 residues. With V trimmed by 5 bases and J by 3 bases, 6 bases remained unmatched. The germline V gene has CDR1 LNHDA and CDR2 SQIVND (reference sequence). The CDR3 region is CASSSSGNEETQYF. DNA for the CDR3: TGTGCCAGTAGTTCTAGCGGTAACGAAGAGACCCAGTACTTC. Full variable domain (outside the CDR3, taken from reference TRBV19 and TRBJ2-5): DGGITQSPKYLFRKEGQNVTLSCEQNLNHDAMYWYRQDPGQGLRLIYYSQIVNDFQKGDIAEGYSVSREKKESFPLTVTSAQKNPTAFYLCASSSSGNEETQYFGPGTRLLVL.

The sample holds many counts of this clonotype. The gene calls are TRBV7-2 and TRBJ2-7, with D possibly called TRBD1 or TRBD2 (5 bases each). Trimming stripped 3 bases from V and 5 bases from J, with 11 bases between. The CDR3 consists of 13 residues. CDR1 is SGHTA and CDR2 is FQGNSA in the germline V gene. CDR3 sequence reads: CASSFRGLDEQYF. CDR3 DNA sequence: TGTGCCAGCAGCTTCCGGGGCCTAGACGAGCAGTACTTC. The full variable domain, its missing parts supplied by reference TRBV7-2 and TRBJ2-7, is GAGVSQSPSNKVTEKGKDVELRCDPISGHTALYWYRQSLGQGLEFLIYFQGNSAPDKSGLPSDRFSAERTGGSVSTLTIQRTQQEDSAVYLCASSFRGLDEQYFGPGTRLTVT.

This clonotype was seen only a few times. V is TRBV18 and J is TRBJ2-2, with 7 bases that match TRBD1. The CDR3 is made up of 15 amino acids. Germline V gene sequence: CDR1 KGHSH, CDR2 LQKENI. The junction had 4 bases not matched to a gene; V was cut back by 5 bases and J by 1 base. The CDR3 nucleotides are TGTGCCAGCTCAACAGGGGTCCTGAACACCGGGGAGCTGTTTTTT. This codes for CASSTGVLNTGELFF.

V usage is TRBV5-6 and J usage is TRBJ2-5, with a tentative D call TRBD2 (5 bases). Germline CDR1 is SGHDT and CDR2 is YYEEEE. This CDR3 is built from 12 residues. V was pared by 1 base and J by 13 bases, with 14 bases between. This CDR3 reads CASSLMRAEGYF. The CDR3 DNA is TGTGCCAGCAGCTTGATGAGGGCAGAGGGGTACTTC.

This clonotype was seen many times. This chain links TRBV7-9 with TRBJ1-6, with no clear D. Germline CDR1 is SEHNR and CDR2 is FQNEAQ (reference sequence). The CDR3 runs to 14 residues. V lost 1 base and J 6 bases, leaving 7 bases between the germline ends. The DNA for the CDR3 is TGTGCCAGCAGCTTAGTTGCTTCTAATTCACCCCTCCACTTT. Its protein is CASSLVASNSPLHF.

This clonotype was counted at least ten times. The chain's CDR3 is CASSYSGGLQPQHF. The CDR3 nucleotides read TGTGCCAGCAGTTACTCAGGGGGCCTTCAGCCCCAGCATTTT. The chain employs TRBV6-2 or TRBV6-3 and TRBJ1-5, with 7 bases lining up with TRBD1. The CDR3 sequence is 14 residues long. Germline V CDR1 and CDR2: MNHEY, SVGEGT. Trimming cost V 0 bases and J 6 bases; bases outside gene matches: 2.

This clonotype showed up many times. The genes are TRBV4-3 and TRBJ2-3, with D unresolved. The CDR3 spans 14 residues. V was pared by 0 bases and J by 5 bases, with 9 bases between. The germline CDR1 and CDR2 sequences are LGHNA and YSLEER. CDR3 in amino acids: CASSQDLSVDTQYF. CDR3 DNA: TGCGCCAGCAGCCAAGACTTATCGGTAGATACGCAGTATTTT.

Ten or more counts support this clonotype. V gene TRBV7-2 combines with J gene TRBJ1-5; tentatively, D is TRBD1 (6 bases). This CDR3 is 15 amino acids long. Per the germline V gene, CDR1 is SGHTA and CDR2 is FQGNSA. V shed 1 base and J shed 3 bases, with 10 bases lying between them. The DNA of the CDR3 is TGTGCCAGCAGCTTAGGGGGGCCCCACAATCAGCCCCAGCATTTT. This sequence encodes CASSLGGPHNQPQHF. The variable domain in full, completed from reference TRBV7-2 and TRBJ1-5, reads GAGVSQSPSNKVTEKGKDVELRCDPISGHTALYWYRQSLGQGLEFLIYFQGNSAPDKSGLPSDRFSAERTGGSVSTLTIQRTQQEDSAVYLCASSLGGPHNQPQHFGDGTRLSIL.

J is TRBJ1-2 and V is TRBV6-1; possibly TRBD1 for D (5 bases). The V and J ends lost 7 bases and 7 bases respectively, with 16 bases between them. Germline V CDR1 and CDR2: MNHNS, SASEGT. The CDR3 extends over 13 amino acids. This CDR3 reads CASTLTQGLGYTF. CDR3 DNA sequence: TGTGCCAGCACCCTAACCCAGGGTCTTGGCTACACCTTC.

This clonotype was observed at least ten times. The chain recombines TRBV6-1 with TRBJ1-5, with 7 bases identical to TRBD1. The CDR3 length is 15 residues. V shed 1 base, J shed 2 bases, and the junction held 2 bases outside the gene matches. CDR1 is MNHNS and CDR2 is SASEGT in the germline V gene. The CDR3 protein is CASSEETGGNQPQHF. The CDR3 DNA sequence: TGTGCCAGCAGTGAAGAAACAGGGGGCAATCAGCCCCAGCATTTT.

This CDR3 is CAWRALRQGRSYEQYF. The CDR3, as DNA: TGTGCCTGGAGGGCCCTAAGACAGGGCCGTTCCTACGAGCAGTACTTC. The chain carries TRBV30 and TRBJ2-7, with TRBD1 matching over 7 bases. CDR1 and CDR2 from the germline V gene are GTSNPN and SVGIG (reference sequence). The CDR3 is made up of 16 amino acids. Losses at the gene ends were 3 bases for V and 1 base for J; bases not matched to a gene: 12.

This clonotype was counted many times. V gene TRBV6-5 combines with J gene TRBJ2-5; 9 bases fit TRBD1. The junction had 10 bases not matched to a gene; V was cut back by 6 bases and J by 5 bases. The CDR3 contains 15 residues. CDR1 MNHEY and CDR2 SVGAGI come from the germline V gene. The CDR3 DNA is TGTGCCAGCAGACGGACAGGGGCGGAGGGGGAGACCCAGTACTTC. As protein: CASRRTGAEGETQYF.

This clonotype was counted ten times or more. The chain recombines TRBV6-5 with TRBJ1-2; D is ambiguous. The germline V and J ends were trimmed by 2 bases and 1 base, with 11 bases remaining between them. The CDR3 length is 15 residues. The germline CDR1 and CDR2 sequences are MNHEY and SVGAGI. The CDR3 reads CASSYTSGNNYGYTF. CDR3 nucleotide sequence: TGTGCCAGCAGTTACACCTCGGGGAATAACTATGGCTACACCTTC.

Ten or more counts support this clonotype. The chain joins TRBV4-1 to TRBJ1-6, with a tentative D call TRBD1 (6 bases). Trimming removed 0 bases from V and 2 bases from J, with 11 bases in between. This CDR3 has 17 amino acids. CDR1 and CDR2 from the germline V gene are MGHRA and YSYEKL. The CDR3 is CASSQDQGTAYNSPLHF. As DNA, the CDR3 is TGCGCCAGCAGCCAAGACCAGGGGACTGCCTATAATTCACCCCTCCACTTT.

There are many counts of this clonotype. The chain is built from TRBV6-5 and TRBJ1-2; a weak D match, TRBD1 (6 bases). Germline CDR1 and CDR2: MNHEY and SVGAGI. The V end lost 6 bases, the J end lost 4 bases, and 12 bases lay between the germline ends. This CDR3 spans 13 amino acids. The CDR3 DNA reads TGTGCCAGCAGCCCTACAGGGAGCTATGGCTACACCTTC. It is translated as CASSPTGSYGYTF.

V gene TRBV11-1 combines with J gene TRBJ2-5; D possibly matches TRBD1 or TRBD2 (5 bases each). This CDR3 contains 17 residues. V lost 2 bases and J 5 bases, leaving 21 bases between the germline ends. Germline V gene sequence: CDR1 SGHAT, CDR2 FQDESV (reference sequence). CDR3 loop: CASSLIIQVGVVETQYF. The CDR3, as DNA: TGTGCCAGCAGCTTAATAATACAGGTGGGAGTTGTCGAGACCCAGTACTTC. The whole variable domain, remainder taken from reference TRBV11-1 and TRBJ2-5, is EAEVAQSPRYKITEKSQAVAFWCDPISGHATLYWYRQILGQGPELLVQFQDESVVDDSQLPKDRFSAERLKGVDSTLKIQPAELGDSAMYLCASSLIIQVGVVETQYFGPGTRLLVL.

In this sample, this clonotype turned up many times. CDR3 protein: CASSFRSQPQHF. CDR3 DNA sequence: TGTGCCAGCAGCTTTCGGAGTCAGCCCCAGCATTTT. The J gene is TRBJ1-5, the V gene TRBV7-9, with D unresolved. This CDR3 region has 12 residues. Trimming removed 3 bases at V and 6 bases at J, with 6 bases between. The germline gives CDR1 SEHNR, CDR2 FQNEAQ (reference sequence). Looking up the rest from reference TRBV7-9 and TRBJ1-5 gives the full variable domain: DTGVSQNPRHKITKRGQNVTFRCDPISEHNRLYWYRQTLGQGPEFLTYFQNEAQLEKSRLLSDRFSAERPKGSFSTLEIQRTEQGDSAMYLCASSFRSQPQHFGDGTRLSIL.